This T cell receptor beta chain was sequenced in a study of T cells in Graves' hyperthyroidism and ophthalmopathy. Study-level findings and limits: Ophthalmopathy, which appeared later, was predicted by the model a median around 6.5 months before onset.

This clonotype showed up many times. The target antigen is unknown. Germline lookup yields CDR1 SEHNR and CDR2 FQNEAQ (reference sequence). With 8 bases clipped from V and 6 bases from J, the junction kept 11 bases outside the gene matches. The CDR3 spans 14 residues. Exclusion of patients followed from uncontrolled infection, other autoimmune disease, pregnancy or lactation. PBMCs were derived from around 10 ml fresh peripheral blood. Amplified TCR beta CDR3 regions derived from RNA transcripts. The TCR CDR3 first-round RT-PCR relied on the HTBI primer set. TCRdb reanalysed the multiplex PCR reads using MiXCR and keeps one entry per CDR3 protein. This table holds approximately 610,000 distinct CDR3 sequences, approximately 15% found once.

This receptor was taken from a woman aged 35 to 49 with Graves' ophthalmopathy. The sequenced sample consisted of blood. The chain uses TRBV7-9 and TRBJ2-7, with TRBD1 identical over 9 bases. The CDR3 is CASGMLDRGREQYF. CDR3 coding DNA: TGTGCCAGCGGAATGTTGGACAGGGGCCGCGAGCAGTACTTC.